Listed below are T cell receptor beta chains from one sample, sequenced in a study of OX40 agonist ivuxolimab in advanced cancers. TCRdb's table, derived via immunoSEQ multiplex PCR, lists solely in-frame clones and lacks some. The sample lists approximately 78,000 clones; roughly 83% were seen once. Specimen: CD4+ or CD8+ T cells sorted from blood, collected in a trial of the OX40 agonist ivuxolimab. The source of these receptors is an adult with an advanced solid tumor such as melanoma, head and neck, liver or kidney cancer. Both conserved end residues are trimmed from each CDR3. Each record gives: J gene, V gene, CDR3 protein.

>TRBJ1-1|TRBV27
ASSFRQNTEAF
>TRBJ2-7|TRBV7-2
ASSSRHEQY
>TRBJ1-4|TRBV5-1
ASSPGAGREKLF
>TRBJ1-2|TRBV15
ATSRDRLGIVGYT
>TRBJ2-6|TRBV7-3
ASSLIGQGVSSGANVLT
>TRBJ1-5|TRBV6-6
ASSQVGSSNQPQH
>TRBJ2-6|TRBV29-1
SVEDGGTNVLT
>TRBJ2-7|TRBV11-2
ASSLTYRDYEQY
>TRBJ2-2|TRBV19
ASRVTPSAGELF
>TRBJ2-1|TRBV4-1
ASSQYNERPSYNEQF
>TRBJ1-6|TRBV27
ASSSTGANSPLH